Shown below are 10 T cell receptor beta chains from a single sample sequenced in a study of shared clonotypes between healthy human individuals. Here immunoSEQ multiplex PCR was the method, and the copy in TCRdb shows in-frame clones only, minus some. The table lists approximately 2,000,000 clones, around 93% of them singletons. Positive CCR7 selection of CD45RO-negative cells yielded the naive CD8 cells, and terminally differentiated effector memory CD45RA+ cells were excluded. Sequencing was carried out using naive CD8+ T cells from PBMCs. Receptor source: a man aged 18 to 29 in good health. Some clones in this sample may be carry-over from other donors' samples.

The CDR3 region has the DNA TGTGCCAGCAGTTACACAGGGGGATCCTACAATGAGCAGTTCTTC. It specifies CASSYTGGSYNEQFF. J is TRBJ2-1 and V is TRBV6-5; 8 nucleotides match TRBD1. CDR1 MNHEY and CDR2 SVGAGI come from the germline V gene. The CDR3 is 15 amino acids. V was clipped by 2 bases and J by 1 base; unmatched bases: 1.

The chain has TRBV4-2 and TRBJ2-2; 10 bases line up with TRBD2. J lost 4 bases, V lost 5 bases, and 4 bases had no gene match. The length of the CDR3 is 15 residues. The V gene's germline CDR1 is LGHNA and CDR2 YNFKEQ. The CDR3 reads CASSARLAGTGELFF. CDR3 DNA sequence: TGTGCCAGCAGCGCAAGACTAGCGGGCACCGGGGAGCTGTTTTTT.

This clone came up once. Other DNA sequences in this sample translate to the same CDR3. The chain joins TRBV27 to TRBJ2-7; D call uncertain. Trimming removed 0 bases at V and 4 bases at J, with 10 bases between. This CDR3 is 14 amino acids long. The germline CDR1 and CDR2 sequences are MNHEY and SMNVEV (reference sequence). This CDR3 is CASSLSPRAYEQYF. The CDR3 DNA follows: TGTGCCAGCAGTTTATCGCCTCGGGCGTACGAGCAGTACTTC.

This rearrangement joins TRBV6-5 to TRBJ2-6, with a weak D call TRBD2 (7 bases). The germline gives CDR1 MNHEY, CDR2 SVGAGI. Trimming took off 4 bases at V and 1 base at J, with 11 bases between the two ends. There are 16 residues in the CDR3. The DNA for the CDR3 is TGTGCCAGCAGTTGGGGGCGGGGGTCTGGGGCCAACGTCCTGACTTTC. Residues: CASSWGRGSGANVLTF.

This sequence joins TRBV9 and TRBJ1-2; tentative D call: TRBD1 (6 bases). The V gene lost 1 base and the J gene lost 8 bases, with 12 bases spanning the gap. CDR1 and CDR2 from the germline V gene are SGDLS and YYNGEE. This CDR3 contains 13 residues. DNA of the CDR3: TGTGCCAGCAGCGTACCCTCAGGGGAAGGCTACACCTTC. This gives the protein CASSVPSGEGYTF.

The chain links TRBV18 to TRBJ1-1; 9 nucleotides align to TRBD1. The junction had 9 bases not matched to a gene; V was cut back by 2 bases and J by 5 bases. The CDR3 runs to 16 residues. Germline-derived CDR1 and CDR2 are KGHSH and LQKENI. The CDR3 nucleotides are TGTGCCAGCTCACCAGGTTGGACAGGGGTAAGGACTGAAGCTTTCTTT. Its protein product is CASSPGWTGVRTEAFF.

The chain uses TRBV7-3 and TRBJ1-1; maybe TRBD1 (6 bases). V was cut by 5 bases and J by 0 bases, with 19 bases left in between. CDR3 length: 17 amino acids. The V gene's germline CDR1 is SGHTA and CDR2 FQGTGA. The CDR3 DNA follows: TGTGCCAGCAGCGCGATGGGACACCATGATATGAACACTGAAGCTTTCTTT. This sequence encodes CASSAMGHHDMNTEAFF. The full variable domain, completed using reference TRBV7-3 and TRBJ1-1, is GAGVSQTPSNKVTEKGKYVELRCDPISGHTALYWYRQSLGQGPEFLIYFQGTGAADDSGLPNDRFFAVRPEGSVSTLKIQRTERGDSAVYLCASSAMGHHDMNTEAFFGQGTRLTVV.

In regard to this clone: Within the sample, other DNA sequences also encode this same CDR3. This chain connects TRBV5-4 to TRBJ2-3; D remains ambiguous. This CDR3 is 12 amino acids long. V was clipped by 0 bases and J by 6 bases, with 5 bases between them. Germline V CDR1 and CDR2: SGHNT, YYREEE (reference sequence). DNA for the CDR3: TGTGCCAGCAGCTTGGGGGGTGATACGCAGTATTTT. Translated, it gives CASSLGGDTQYF.

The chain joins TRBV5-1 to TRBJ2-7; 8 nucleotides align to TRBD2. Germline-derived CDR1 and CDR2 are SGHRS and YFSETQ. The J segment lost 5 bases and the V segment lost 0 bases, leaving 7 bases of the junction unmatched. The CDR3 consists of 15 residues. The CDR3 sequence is CASSLVGAGVDEQYF. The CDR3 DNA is TGCGCCAGCAGCTTGGTTGGAGCGGGAGTCGACGAGCAGTACTTC.

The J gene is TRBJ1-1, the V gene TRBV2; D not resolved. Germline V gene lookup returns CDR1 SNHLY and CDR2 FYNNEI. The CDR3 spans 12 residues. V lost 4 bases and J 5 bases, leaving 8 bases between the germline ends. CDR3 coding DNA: TGTGCCAGCAGTGCGGGGAGGACTGAAGCTTTCTTT. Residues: CASSAGRTEAFF.